This TCR beta chain was sequenced in a study of blood T cell repertoires in COVID-19. This CDR3 has 15 amino acids. V gave up 3 bases and J gave up 4 bases; unmatched junction bases: 5. CDR1 is LNHDA and CDR2 is SQIVND in the germline V gene (reference sequence). Source study methods: Counts of nucleated cells, estimated from reference gene primer amplification, were obtained. The assay was immunoSEQ multiplex PCR, and TCRdb's table has in-frame clones only and misses some. That table is the source of V, J and clone size, and D and trimming were worked out from the DNA. The table lists about 91,000 clones, 88% of them singletons.

The sample comprised peripheral blood. This clonotype was obtained from a woman aged 80 or older with active COVID-19. The rearrangement joins TRBV19 to TRBJ2-3; 9 positions match TRBD2. CDR3 loop: CASSMRTSVADTQYF. The CDR3 DNA reads TGTGCCAGTAGTATGAGGACTAGCGTGGCAGATACGCAGTATTTT.